These 26 T cell receptor beta chains share one sample of origin, sequenced in a study of T cell changes during pregnancy in multiple sclerosis. Generated by immunoSEQ multiplex PCR, the TCRdb table keeps only in-frame clones and is missing some. Of more than 45,000 clones listed, just over 90% are singletons. The material was CD8+ T cells from peripheral blood mononuclear cells, obtained in the second trimester of pregnancy. These receptors all come from a female donor with multiple sclerosis, enrolled in a pregnancy study.

This chain connects TRBV27 to TRBJ2-1, with D perhaps TRBD2 (6 bases). CDR1 is MNHEY, CDR2 SMNVEV, per germline (reference sequence). The V end was cut by 0 bases, the J end by 5 bases, with 11 bases between. This CDR3 comprises 15 residues. CDR3 loop: CASSLSGTGDNEQFF. Written as DNA, the CDR3 is TGTGCCAGCAGTTTATCAGGTACGGGGGACAATGAGCAGTTCTTC.

The chain is built from TRBV19 and TRBJ1-5; 7 bases align to TRBD1. The germline V gene has CDR1 LNHDA and CDR2 SQIVND (reference sequence). The CDR3 extends over 16 amino acids. Trimming at V came to 0 bases and at J to 2 bases, leaving 4 bases not matched to a gene. The CDR3 sequence: CASSIEGGEGNQPQHF. For the CDR3, the DNA is TGTGCCAGTAGTATAGAAGGGGGCGAGGGCAATCAGCCCCAGCATTTT.

The V and J genes are TRBV7-9 and TRBJ2-7, with 9 bases fitting TRBD1. Germline CDR1 is SEHNR and CDR2 is FQNEAQ (reference sequence). The CDR3 spans 15 residues. V shed 6 bases and J 3 bases; nucleotides not matched to a gene: 9. CDR3 DNA sequence: TGTGCCAGCAGTCTGGGACAGGGTAAAGACTACGAGCAGTACTTC. Encoded protein: CASSLGQGKDYEQYF.

In this sample, this clone turned up once. The CDR3 coding sequence is TGCGCCAGTAATGCCGGGACAGCCCGGTCAGAGACCCAGTACTTC. It encodes CASNAGTARSETQYF. J is TRBJ2-5 and V is TRBV5-1; 7 bases are a match to TRBD1. The CDR3 has 15 amino acids. CDR1 and CDR2 (germline): SGHRS, YFSETQ. Trimming at V came to 8 bases and at J to 4 bases, leaving 14 bases not matched to a gene.

The chain is built from TRBV28 and TRBJ2-7, with TRBD2 identical over 15 bases. The J segment lost 7 bases and the V segment lost 7 bases, leaving 5 bases of the junction unmatched. The V gene's germline CDR1 is MDHEN and CDR2 SYDVKM. This CDR3 is built from 14 residues. CDR3 bases: TGTGCCAGCATGGGACTAGCGGGAGGTTGGGAGCAGTACTTC. Its protein product is CASMGLAGGWEQYF.

The genes are TRBV2 and TRBJ2-3, with a weak D call TRBD1 (6 bases). This CDR3 spans 16 amino acids. Germline V gene data show CDR1 as SNHLY and CDR2 as FYNNEI. Between the trimmed V and J ends, which lost 4 bases and 3 bases, there was a span of 17 bases. CDR3 in amino acids: CASSAVGRGSTDTQYF. The CDR3 coding sequence is TGTGCCAGCAGTGCCGTGGGCAGGGGAAGTACAGATACGCAGTATTTT.

The V gene is TRBV11-3, the J gene TRBJ2-1, with 10 positions matching TRBD1. The CDR3 totals 15 residues. With V trimmed by 4 bases and J by 2 bases, 2 bases remained unmatched. The germline V gene has CDR1 SGHNT and CDR2 YENEEA. This CDR3 reads CASSYGQGAYNEQFF. The DNA for the CDR3 is TGTGCCAGCAGCTATGGACAGGGGGCCTACAATGAGCAGTTCTTC.

In its sample, this clone was seen once. The chain carries TRBV7-6 and TRBJ2-7; 10 positions match TRBD1. Trimming took 0 bases from V and 3 from J; bases not matched to a gene: 5. The germline gives CDR1 SGHVS, CDR2 FNYEAQ. The CDR3 loop spans 16 amino acids. CDR3: CASSLARDRGDYEQYF. The CDR3 DNA reads as TGTGCCAGCAGCTTAGCGAGGGACAGGGGTGACTACGAGCAGTACTTC.

In this sample, this clone turned up once. The chain joins TRBV28 to TRBJ1-1; 11 bases agree with TRBD1. Trimming at V came to 6 bases and at J to 5 bases, leaving 11 bases not matched to a gene. Germline V CDR1 and CDR2: MDHEN, SYDVKM. The CDR3 extends over 16 amino acids. The CDR3 nucleotides are TGTGCCAGCAGCCGAAGAAGGACAGGGGGCCGGACTGAAGCTTTCTTT. Translation gives CASSRRRTGGRTEAFF.

The rearrangement links TRBV29-1 to TRBJ2-5, with D possibly matching TRBD2 (6 bases). V was clipped by 4 bases and J by 4 bases, with 10 bases between them. The CDR3 is 12 residues long. Germline-derived CDR1 and CDR2 are SQVTM and ANQGSEA. The DNA for the CDR3 is TGCAGCGTTGTGGAGGAGGGAGAGACCCAGTACTTC. Translation: CSVVEEGETQYF.

The chain has TRBV19 and TRBJ1-2; 8 nucleotides match TRBD1. Trimming cost V 0 bases and J 6 bases; bases outside gene matches: 9. The CDR3 contains 16 residues. Germline V gene data show CDR1 as LNHDA and CDR2 as SQIVND (reference sequence). Written as DNA, the CDR3 is TGTGCCAGTAGTATAGATCGGATTCAGGGGGCGGATGGCTACACCTTC. Its protein is CASSIDRIQGADGYTF.

The chain uses TRBV7-6 and TRBJ2-2; D is possibly TRBD2 (6 bases). The V gene lost 5 bases and the J gene lost 4 bases, with 17 bases spanning the gap. The CDR3 consists of 16 residues. From germline, CDR1 is SGHVS and CDR2 FNYEAQ. The CDR3 DNA follows: TGTGCCAGCAGCCCCGAACCTAGCGCCGTCACCGGGGAGCTGTTTTTT. Protein sequence: CASSPEPSAVTGELFF.

V and J are TRBV12-5 and TRBJ2-1; 7 nucleotides match TRBD1. V lost 5 bases and J lost 9; bases outside the gene matches: 10. The CDR3 sequence is 14 residues long. Germline loops: CDR1 LGHNT, CDR2 FRNRAP. CDR3 sequence: CASGDTGAGSEQFF. As DNA, the CDR3 is TGTGCTAGTGGTGATACAGGGGCAGGGAGTGAGCAGTTCTTC.

The chain links TRBV6-6 to TRBJ1-1, with unresolved D. From germline, CDR1 is MNHNY and CDR2 SVGAGI (reference sequence). The V gene lost 5 bases and the J gene lost 11 bases, with 21 bases spanning the gap. The length of the CDR3 is 14 residues. The CDR3 nucleotides read TGTGCCAGCAGTGCTGATTACCCCGCCGGGAACGCTTTCTTT. It yields the protein CASSADYPAGNAFF.

V gene TRBV7-8 combines with J gene TRBJ1-4, with TRBD1 identical over 7 bases. This CDR3 has 16 residues. The trim removed 2 bases at V and 6 bases at J, leaving 9 bases unmatched. Germline assignment: CDR1 SGHVS and CDR2 FQNEAQ. The CDR3 reads CASSLSLGQAYEKLFF. DNA for the CDR3: TGTGCCAGCAGCTTAAGTTTAGGACAGGCTTATGAAAAACTGTTTTTT.

This chain joins TRBV5-1 and TRBJ1-1; D may be TRBD1 (5 bases). Germline V gene sequence: CDR1 SGHRS, CDR2 YFSETQ. This CDR3 is 15 amino acids long. Trimming removed 7 bases at V and 3 bases at J, with 19 bases between. CDR3 nucleotide sequence: TGCGCCAGCTCAACCTCTGGAGGGGCGTACACTGAAGCTTTCTTT. Its protein product is CASSTSGGAYTEAFF.

The rearrangement links TRBV4-3 to TRBJ2-1, with 12 bases aligning to TRBD2. There are 17 residues in the CDR3. With 0 bases clipped from V and 10 bases from J, the junction kept 10 bases outside the gene matches. CDR1 and CDR2 from the germline V gene are LGHNA and YSLEER. Written as DNA, the CDR3 is TGCGCCAGCAGCCAAGATCTGCTAGCGGGGGGGCCATGGGAGCAGTTCTTC. This gives the protein CASSQDLLAGGPWEQFF.

The V call is TRBV27, the J call TRBJ1-5; D is possibly TRBD1 (6 bases). The CDR3 totals 16 residues. The V end lost 6 bases, the J end lost 4 bases, and 19 bases lay between the germline ends. From germline, CDR1 is MNHEY and CDR2 SMNVEV (reference sequence). For the CDR3, the DNA is TGTGCCAGCAGATCCTTTCAGGGGTCGGTTAATCAGCCCCAGCATTTT. Protein sequence: CASRSFQGSVNQPQHF.

The rearrangement uses TRBV9 and TRBJ2-2; no reliable D call. The CDR3 consists of 14 residues. In germline, CDR1 is SGDLS, CDR2 YYNGEE. V shed 4 bases and J shed 6 bases, with 13 bases lying between them. CDR3 region: CASSPQRVAGELFF. DNA for the CDR3: TGTGCCAGCAGCCCCCAAAGAGTTGCCGGGGAGCTGTTTTTT.

The chain joins TRBV5-1 to TRBJ2-7, with a weak D call TRBD1 (7 bases). The CDR3 has 15 residues. Trimming took 0 bases from V and 4 from J, leaving 14 bases between them. In germline, CDR1 is SGHRS, CDR2 YFSETQ. The CDR3 nucleotides are TGCGCCAGCAGCTTGGTTTGGCAGGGGGGTTACGAGCAGTACTTC. This encodes CASSLVWQGGYEQYF.

The rearrangement uses TRBV27 and TRBJ2-7, with D hard to call. The CDR3 runs 13 residues. V was shortened by 4 bases and J by 0 bases, with 7 bases between the two germline ends. Germline lookup yields CDR1 MNHEY and CDR2 SMNVEV (reference sequence). CDR3 protein: CASSSTPSYEQYF. For the CDR3, the DNA is TGTGCCAGCAGTTCGACACCCTCCTACGAGCAGTACTTC.

The chain recombines TRBV29-1 with TRBJ2-2, with 7 bases fitting TRBD1. V lost 5 bases to trimming and J lost 1 base; unmatched junction nucleotides: 7. This CDR3 has 15 amino acids. CDR1 and CDR2 (germline): SQVTM, ANQGSEA. The CDR3 DNA reads TGCAGCGTTCGGGTCCGGGACAGGAACACCGGGGAGCTGTTTTTT. Encoded protein: CSVRVRDRNTGELFF.

The rearrangement joins TRBV1 to TRBJ2-7; the table's D call, TRBD1, was not checked against the DNA. TRBV1 is reported as a pseudogene. The CDR3 spans 21 residues. The CDR3 here is CTSSQDRDRDRDFSSSYEQYF. In DNA form, the CDR3 reads TGCACCAGCAGCCAAGACAGGGACCGGGACAGGGATTTTAGTTCCTCCTACGAGCAGTACTTC.

V gene TRBV7-2 combines with J gene TRBJ1-2, with TRBD1 matching over 7 bases. CDR1 and CDR2 (germline): SGHTA, FQGNSA. This CDR3 is 16 amino acids long. Losses at the gene ends were 5 bases for V and 8 bases for J; bases not matched to a gene: 17. CDR3 sequence reads: CASSLNGWDRVDGYTF. CDR3 coding DNA: TGTGCCAGCAGCCTGAATGGATGGGACAGAGTGGACGGCTACACCTTC.

The sample holds a few counts of this clone. V gene TRBV19 combines with J gene TRBJ2-3; 10 nucleotides match TRBD2. Germline V gene data show CDR1 as LNHDA and CDR2 as SQIVND (reference sequence). V dropped 3 bases and J dropped 1; count of bases not matched to a gene: 4. The CDR3 consists of 16 residues. CDR3 sequence (DNA): TGTGCCAGTAGTATGTTAGCGGGGGGCGGCACAGATACGCAGTATTTT. Its translation is CASSMLAGGGTDTQYF.

The rearrangement links TRBV13 to TRBJ2-2, with a tentative D call TRBD1 (7 bases). V was trimmed by 6 bases and J by 5 bases, leaving 13 bases between them. The germline V gene encodes CDR1 PRHDT and CDR2 FYEKMQ (reference sequence). This CDR3 has 14 amino acids. The CDR3 nucleotides are TGTGCCAGCAGGAACAGGGGAGGAACCGGGGAGCTGTTTTTT. Residues: CASRNRGGTGELFF.